This T cell receptor (beta chain) stems from a study of T cell responses to AZD1222 COVID-19 vaccine. Trimming took off 2 bases at V and 5 bases at J, with 9 bases between the two ends. Looked up from germline, CDR1 is LGHDT and CDR2 is YNNKEL (reference sequence). There are 13 residues in the CDR3. Using immunoSEQ multiplex PCR, the repertoire was profiled, and TCRdb retains in-frame clones only, with some absent. This sample has 50,000 to 85,000 clones, with 60% to 85% found just once. Sequencing was performed on peripheral blood, taken on day 0 of MenACWY control vaccination. The V gene is TRBV3-1 (or the pseudogene TRBV3-2), the J gene TRBJ1-1, with a weak D call TRBD1 (6 bases). This sequence originates from an adult in good health. This CDR3 reads CASSQYTGTEAFF. CDR3 nucleotides: TGTGCCAGCAGCCAATACACAGGGACTGAAGCTTTCTTT.